Presented here are 27 T cell receptor beta chains from one specimen sequenced in a study of CD8 T cells in ankylosing spondylitis. TCRdb fed the 5' RACE reads into MiXCR, producing one record per CDR3 protein. The data hold some 42,000 distinct CDR3 sequences, with 2.7% observed a single time. The specimen sequenced was blood, either unsorted or a sorted T cell fraction (not recorded which). These receptors were collected from a male donor with ankylosing spondylitis or in good health (not recorded which).

This clonotype was found many times. The chain combines TRBV9 with TRBJ2-1, with no clear D. CDR3 length equals 13 residues. Trimming took off 0 bases at V and 8 bases at J, with 9 bases between the two ends. CDR1 is SGDLS, CDR2 YYNGEE, per germline. The CDR3 here is CASSVDPGYEQFF. DNA of the CDR3: TGTGCCAGCAGCGTAGATCCTGGCTATGAGCAGTTCTTC.

This clonotype has at least ten counts. The rearrangement uses TRBV9 and TRBJ2-3, with TRBD2 matching over 10 bases. V lost 3 bases and J lost 1; bases outside the gene matches: 5. This CDR3 contains 16 residues. Germline V gene sequence: CDR1 SGDLS, CDR2 YYNGEE. CDR3 nucleotides: TGTGCCAGCAGCGCCACCGGGACTAGCGGCACAGATACGCAGTATTTT. Translating it yields CASSATGTSGTDTQYF.

This clonotype has a count of ten or more. The rearrangement links TRBV9 to TRBJ2-7; no reliable D call. The germline V and J ends were trimmed by 3 bases and 7 bases, with 8 bases remaining between them. Germline V lookup: CDR1 SGDLS, CDR2 YYNGEE. The CDR3 runs 11 residues. CDR3 DNA sequence: TGTGCCAGCAGCGGGACGGGTGAGCAGTACTTC. This translates into CASSGTGEQYF.

This clonotype was recorded at least ten times. This chain uses TRBV9 with TRBJ2-2; tentative D call: TRBD2 (6 bases). The CDR3 loop spans 15 amino acids. In germline, CDR1 is SGDLS, CDR2 YYNGEE. Between the trimmed V and J ends, which lost 3 bases and 6 bases, there was a span of 15 bases. This chain's CDR3 is CASSGGDRFPGELFF. The CDR3 bases are TGTGCCAGCAGCGGGGGGGACCGCTTTCCCGGGGAGCTGTTTTTT. The full variable domain, completed using reference TRBV9 and TRBJ2-2, is DSGVTQTPKHLITATGQRVTLRCSPRSGDLSVYWYQQSLDQGLQFLIQYYNGEERAKGNILERFSAQQFPDLHSELNLSSLELGDSALYFCASSGGDRFPGELFFGEGSRLTVL.

The V call is TRBV9, the J call TRBJ2-3, with D unclear. The V gene lost 1 base and the J gene lost 2 bases, with 5 bases spanning the gap. CDR3 size: 13 residues. Germline V gene sequence: CDR1 SGDLS, CDR2 YYNGEE. For the CDR3, the DNA is TGTGCCAGCAGCGTATTCACCACAGATACGCAGTATTTT. Its translation: CASSVFTTDTQYF.

This clonotype was recorded at least ten times. The chain is built from TRBV9 and TRBJ2-3; D is possibly TRBD1 (5 bases). This CDR3 region has 13 residues. Per germline, CDR1 SGDLS and CDR2 YYNGEE. V shed 0 bases and J shed 5 bases, with 7 bases lying between them. The CDR3 reads CASSVGDRDTQYF. Here the CDR3 DNA reads TGTGCCAGCAGCGTAGGCGACAGAGATACGCAGTATTTT. Complete variable domain (other parts from reference TRBV9 and TRBJ2-3): DSGVTQTPKHLITATGQRVTLRCSPRSGDLSVYWYQQSLDQGLQFLIQYYNGEERAKGNILERFSAQQFPDLHSELNLSSLELGDSALYFCASSVGDRDTQYFGPGTRLTVL.

This clonotype was seen ten or more times. J is TRBJ1-1 and V is TRBV9; TRBD1 agrees at 7 bases. V was pared by 0 bases and J by 2 bases, with 7 bases of the junction left unmatched. Germline V gene data show CDR1 as SGDLS and CDR2 as YYNGEE. The CDR3 runs 16 residues. Here the CDR3 DNA reads TGTGCCAGCAGCGTAGCAGGGACAGCGTTTAACACTGAAGCTTTCTTT. Its translation is CASSVAGTAFNTEAFF.

This clonotype was seen many times. The chain links TRBV9 to TRBJ2-3; weak D call: TRBD1 (5 bases). Germline loops: CDR1 SGDLS, CDR2 YYNGEE. Trimming removed 0 bases from V and 8 bases from J, with 10 bases in between. The CDR3 runs 13 residues. DNA for the CDR3: TGTGCCAGCAGCGTAGAAGGGGCGGCTACGCAGTATTTT. It codes for CASSVEGAATQYF.

This clonotype was seen ten or more times. This chain joins TRBV9 and TRBJ1-1, with D possibly matching TRBD1 (5 bases). Germline V CDR1 and CDR2: SGDLS, YYNGEE. The V and J ends lost 0 bases and 1 base respectively, with 13 bases between them. This CDR3 has 16 amino acids. The DNA for the CDR3 is TGTGCCAGCAGCGTAGGTCTAGGACACTCGAACACTGAAGCTTTCTTT. It codes for CASSVGLGHSNTEAFF.

As concerns this clonotype: Its ends do not fully match the called genes, so a read error is possible. The V gene is TRBV9, the J gene TRBJ2-7; TRBD2 aligns across 9 bases. Looked up from germline, CDR1 is SGDLS and CDR2 is YYNGEE. The CDR3 is 15 amino acids. The CDR3 bases are TGTGCCACCAGCGTAGAGGCGGGAGGGCCCTACGAGCAGTACTTC. This sequence encodes CATSVEAGGPYEQYF.

This clonotype has ten or more counts. The chain has TRBV9 and TRBJ1-6, with a possible D match to TRBD1 (5 bases). The CDR3 consists of 16 residues. Trimming pared 4 bases from V and 3 bases from J, leaving 14 bases between. Germline CDR1 is SGDLS and CDR2 is YYNGEE. In nucleotides, the CDR3 is TGTGCCAGCAGCAACACCGGGACGGACTATAATTCACCCCTCCACTTT. Translation: CASSNTGTDYNSPLHF.

This clonotype appeared many times. The J gene is TRBJ2-3, the V gene TRBV9, with 9 bases that match TRBD2. J was trimmed by 6 bases and V by 2 bases; bases with no gene match: 10. From germline, CDR1 is SGDLS and CDR2 YYNGEE. This CDR3 spans 16 amino acids. CDR3: CASSVLSGSSSDTQYF. The DNA of the CDR3 is TGTGCCAGCAGCGTCCTTAGCGGGAGTTCGAGTGATACGCAGTATTTT.

There are many counts of this clonotype. The chain links TRBV9 to TRBJ2-5; a possible D gene is TRBD1 (6 bases). V lost 0 bases and J lost 5, with 14 bases in between. The CDR3 sequence is 15 residues long. The V gene's germline CDR1 is SGDLS and CDR2 YYNGEE. The CDR3 here is CASSVATGLGETQYF. In DNA, the CDR3 is TGTGCCAGCAGCGTAGCTACAGGGCTCGGCGAGACCCAGTACTTC.

This clonotype was observed many times. The chain combines TRBV9 with TRBJ2-7; D is tentatively TRBD1 or TRBD2 (6 bases each). CDR3 size: 16 residues. Germline V lookup: CDR1 SGDLS, CDR2 YYNGEE. V lost 3 bases and J lost 2, with 18 bases in between. The CDR3 DNA follows: TGTGCCAGCAGCGCCCAGGGGACATGGGAGGCCTACGAGCAGTACTTC. The encoded protein is CASSAQGTWEAYEQYF.

In its sample, this clonotype was seen many times. CDR3 bases: TGTGCCAGCAGCGTAGCCGGGGATCAAATGGAGACCCAGTACTTC. It is translated as CASSVAGDQMETQYF. The rearrangement uses TRBV9 and TRBJ2-5, with D possibly matching TRBD2 (5 bases). The CDR3 contains 15 residues. Trimming took off 0 bases at V and 5 bases at J, with 14 bases between the two ends. Germline V gene sequence: CDR1 SGDLS, CDR2 YYNGEE. Together with reference TRBV9 and TRBJ2-5, the CDR3 gives the full variable domain: DSGVTQTPKHLITATGQRVTLRCSPRSGDLSVYWYQQSLDQGLQFLIQYYNGEERAKGNILERFSAQQFPDLHSELNLSSLELGDSALYFCASSVAGDQMETQYFGPGTRLLVL.

This clonotype was seen ten or more times. The chain recombines TRBV9 with TRBJ2-7; 10 nucleotides match TRBD2. Germline assignment: CDR1 SGDLS and CDR2 YYNGEE. The J segment lost 5 bases and the V segment lost 0 bases, leaving 8 bases of the junction unmatched. The CDR3 consists of 16 residues. CDR3 coding DNA: TGTGCCAGCAGCGTAGGGTCTAGCGGGAGTTTCGACGAGCAGTACTTC. Translating gives CASSVGSSGSFDEQYF.

This clonotype was observed many times. The V call is TRBV9, the J call TRBJ1-1; 7 positions match TRBD1. Germline CDR1 SGDLS, CDR2 YYNGEE. This CDR3 spans 16 amino acids. J lost 0 bases, V lost 0 bases, and 5 bases had no gene match. The CDR3 reads CASSVASGQVNTEAFF. The CDR3 bases are TGTGCCAGCAGCGTAGCTAGCGGACAGGTGAACACTGAAGCTTTCTTT.

The table lists this clonotype with many counts. The chain couples TRBV9 to TRBJ2-1; 14 bases are shared with TRBD2. Germline CDR1 and CDR2: SGDLS and YYNGEE. V was pared by 3 bases and J by 8 bases, with 4 bases of the junction left unmatched. The CDR3 extends over 15 amino acids. The DNA for the CDR3 is TGTGCCAGCAGCGCGGGACTAGCGGGAGAGTATGAGCAGTTCTTC. This encodes CASSAGLAGEYEQFF.

This clonotype was recorded many times. This chain uses TRBV9 with TRBJ2-1; no definite D call. CDR3 length: 12 residues. V lost 4 bases and J lost 2, with 4 bases in between. Germline V CDR1 and CDR2: SGDLS, YYNGEE. Written as DNA, the CDR3 is TGTGCCAGCAGCCCCCCCTACAATGAGCAGTTCTTC. As protein: CASSPPYNEQFF.

This clonotype was recorded at least ten times. V is TRBV9 and J is TRBJ2-1; possibly TRBD1 or TRBD2 for D (5 bases each). This CDR3 comprises 16 residues. Germline V gene lookup returns CDR1 SGDLS and CDR2 YYNGEE. Trimming took off 4 bases at V and 3 bases at J, with 17 bases between the two ends. This CDR3 is CASSPEGQGVYNEQFF. The CDR3 DNA reads as TGTGCCAGCAGCCCAGAGGGGCAGGGTGTCTACAATGAGCAGTTCTTC.

Many counts were recorded for this clonotype. CDR3 residues: CASSPPGTINPDTQYF. The CDR3 bases are TGTGCCAGCAGCCCCCCCGGGACAATCAACCCAGATACGCAGTATTTT. This rearrangement joins TRBV9 to TRBJ2-3; D perhaps matches TRBD1 (6 bases). CDR1 and CDR2 from the germline V gene are SGDLS and YYNGEE. Between the trimmed V and J ends, which lost 4 bases and 4 bases, there was a span of 19 bases. The CDR3 runs to 16 residues.

Ten or more counts support this clonotype. The chain couples TRBV9 to TRBJ2-1; D remains unclear. This CDR3 has 14 amino acids. V lost 0 bases and J lost 10, with 14 bases in between. Germline V lookup: CDR1 SGDLS, CDR2 YYNGEE. The CDR3 nucleotides read TGTGCCAGCAGCGTAGGAGGACGCATAGGGGAGCAGTTCTTC. Translation gives CASSVGGRIGEQFF.

This clonotype was observed many times. Here the CDR3 DNA reads TGTGCCAGCAGCAAAAGGTCGGGACTCGACCCGGATGAGCAGTTCTTC. Translation gives CASSKRSGLDPDEQFF. The chain combines TRBV21-1 with TRBJ2-1; the listed D gene, TRBD2, was not tested against the DNA. TRBV21-1 is a pseudogene. The CDR3 spans 16 residues.

This clonotype was detected many times. The chain couples TRBV9 to TRBJ2-2; D not resolved. Trimming pared 3 bases from V and 4 bases from J, leaving 10 bases between. The CDR3 spans 14 residues. CDR1 and CDR2 (germline): SGDLS, YYNGEE. In nucleotides, the CDR3 is TGTGCCAGCAGCGCAGCGTCAGGCACCGGGGAGCTGTTTTTT. This translates into CASSAASGTGELFF.

This clonotype was counted ten times or more. The chain is built from TRBV9 and TRBJ2-3; 8 nucleotides align to TRBD1. CDR1 and CDR2 (germline): SGDLS, YYNGEE. This CDR3 contains 15 residues. Germline trimming cut 4 bases from V and 4 bases from J; bases unmatched to any gene: 8. Here the CDR3 reads CASSLWTGWADTQYF. Here the CDR3 DNA reads TGTGCCAGCAGCCTTTGGACAGGGTGGGCAGATACGCAGTATTTT.

The sample holds many counts of this clonotype. The V gene is TRBV9, the J gene TRBJ1-4; maybe TRBD1 (5 bases). Germline CDR1 and CDR2: SGDLS and YYNGEE. This CDR3 contains 15 residues. The V end was cut by 0 bases, the J end by 6 bases, with 12 bases between. CDR3 residues: CASSVDPGVDEKLFF. The CDR3, as DNA: TGTGCCAGCAGCGTAGATCCGGGGGTAGATGAAAAACTGTTTTTT.

This clonotype was counted ten times or more. The chain joins TRBV9 to TRBJ2-3; 10 bases agree with TRBD2. Trimming took 4 bases from V and 4 from J; bases not matched to a gene: 3. The CDR3 is made up of 14 amino acids. Per the germline V gene, CDR1 is SGDLS and CDR2 is YYNGEE. The CDR3 region has the DNA TGTGCCAGCAGCCCCACTAGCGGGGCAGATACGCAGTATTTT. Its translation is CASSPTSGADTQYF.